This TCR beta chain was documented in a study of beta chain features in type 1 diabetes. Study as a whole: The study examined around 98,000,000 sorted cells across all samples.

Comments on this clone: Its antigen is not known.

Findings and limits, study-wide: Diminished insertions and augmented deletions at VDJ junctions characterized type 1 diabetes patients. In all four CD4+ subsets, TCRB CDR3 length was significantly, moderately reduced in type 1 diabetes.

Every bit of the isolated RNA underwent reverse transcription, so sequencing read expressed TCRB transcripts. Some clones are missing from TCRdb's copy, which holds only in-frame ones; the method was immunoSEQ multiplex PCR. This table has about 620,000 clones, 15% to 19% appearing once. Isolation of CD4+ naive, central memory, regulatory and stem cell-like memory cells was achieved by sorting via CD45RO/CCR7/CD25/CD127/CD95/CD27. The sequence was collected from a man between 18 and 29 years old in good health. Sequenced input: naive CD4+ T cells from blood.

CDR3 region: CASKRTDQETQYF. CDR3 DNA: TGTGCCAGCAAGAGGACAGACCAAGAGACCCAGTACTTC. The V gene is TRBV6-5, the J gene TRBJ2-5; possible D gene TRBD1, 6 bases. CDR1 and CDR2 (germline): MNHEY, SVGAGI. The V gene lost 7 bases and the J gene lost 0 bases, with 9 bases spanning the gap. The CDR3 spans 13 residues.